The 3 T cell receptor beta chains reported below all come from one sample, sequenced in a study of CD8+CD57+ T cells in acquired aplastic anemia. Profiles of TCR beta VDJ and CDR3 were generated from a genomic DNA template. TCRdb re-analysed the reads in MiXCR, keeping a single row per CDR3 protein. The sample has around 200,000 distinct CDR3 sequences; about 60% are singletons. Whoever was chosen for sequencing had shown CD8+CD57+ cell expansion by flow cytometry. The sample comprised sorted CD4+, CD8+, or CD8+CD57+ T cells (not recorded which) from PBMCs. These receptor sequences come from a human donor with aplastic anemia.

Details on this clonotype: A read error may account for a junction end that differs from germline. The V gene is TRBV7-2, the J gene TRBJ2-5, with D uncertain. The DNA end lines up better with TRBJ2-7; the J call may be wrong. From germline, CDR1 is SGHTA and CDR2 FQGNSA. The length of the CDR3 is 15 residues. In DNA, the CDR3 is TGTGCCAGCAGCTTAGAGACTGCACACTCCTCCGAGCAGTACTTC. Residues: CASSLETAHSSEQYF.

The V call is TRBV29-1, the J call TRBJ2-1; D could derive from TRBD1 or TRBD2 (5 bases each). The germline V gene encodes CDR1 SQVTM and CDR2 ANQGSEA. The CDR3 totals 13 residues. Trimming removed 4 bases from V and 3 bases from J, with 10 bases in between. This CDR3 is CSVGGTHYNEQFF. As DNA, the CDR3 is TGCAGCGTTGGAGGGACCCACTACAATGAGCAGTTCTTC.

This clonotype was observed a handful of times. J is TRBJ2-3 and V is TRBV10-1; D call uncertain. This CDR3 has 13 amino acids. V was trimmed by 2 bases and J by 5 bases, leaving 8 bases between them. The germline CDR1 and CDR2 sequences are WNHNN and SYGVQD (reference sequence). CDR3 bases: TGCGCCAGCAGTGAGAGGGTTTTAGATACGCAGTATTTT. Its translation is CASSERVLDTQYF.